This entry lists 25 T cell receptor beta chains sequenced from one sample in a study of blood T cells in healthy people across ages. Alongside a J-beta primer mix, a sample-barcoded 5' primer served in a second PCR lasting about 7 to 11 cycles. MiXCR was run by TCRdb on the 5' RACE reads, yielding one entry per CDR3 protein. The sample contains around 800,000 distinct CDR3 sequences, 20% to 30% of which appear only once. A further study also used this sample, focusing on T cells of mothers and their children.

The sequenced sample consisted of blood. These TCRs come from a boy between 5 and 17 years old in good health.

This clonotype was counted between two and nine times. The chain couples TRBV20-1 to TRBJ1-4; 10 positions match TRBD1. There are 14 residues in the CDR3. Germline values: CDR1 DFQATT, CDR2 SNEGSKA (reference sequence). Losses at the gene ends were 3 bases for V and 8 bases for J; bases not matched to a gene: 6. The CDR3 protein is CSASGGQGWEKLFF. Here the CDR3 DNA reads TGCAGTGCTAGCGGGGGACAGGGGTGGGAAAAACTGTTTTTT.

This clonotype was counted between two and nine times. The chain's CDR3 is CASSEWVLAGAEETQYF. CDR3 in DNA: TGTGCCAGCAGTGAATGGGTTCTAGCGGGGGCCGAAGAGACCCAGTACTTC. The chain links TRBV2 to TRBJ2-5; 10 positions match TRBD2. Germline V gene sequence: CDR1 SNHLY, CDR2 FYNNEI. The CDR3 has 17 residues. J gave up 3 bases and V 2 bases, and 9 bases lay outside the gene matches.

V usage is TRBV6-2 or TRBV6-3 and J usage is TRBJ1-6, with D perhaps matching TRBD1 (6 bases). CDR1 is MNHEY and CDR2 is SVGEGT in the germline V gene. The CDR3 is 16 residues long. Trimming cost V 2 bases and J 7 bases, with 15 bases left between them. The CDR3 reads CASSYVGAQWNSPLHF. CDR3 bases: TGTGCCAGCAGTTACGTGGGGGCGCAATGGAATTCACCCCTCCACTTT.

This clonotype was detected a few times. The chain links TRBV2 to TRBJ2-5, with D unresolved. This CDR3 region has 14 residues. Deletions cut 3 bases from V and 5 bases from J, with 13 bases between. In germline, CDR1 is SNHLY, CDR2 FYNNEI. In DNA form, the CDR3 reads TGTGCCAGCAGTGACTGGGTTTCCGGGGAGACCCAGTACTTC. This encodes CASSDWVSGETQYF.

This clonotype was detected only a few times. The chain joins TRBV11-2 to TRBJ2-7; TRBD1 is a possible D gene (6 bases). The germline V and J ends were trimmed by 6 bases and 3 bases, with 18 bases remaining between them. There are 15 residues in the CDR3. Germline V gives CDR1 SGHAT, CDR2 FQNNGV. CDR3 nucleotides: TGTGCCAGCAGAAGACCCGGGACATCCTACTACGAGCAGTACTTC. Translated: CASRRPGTSYYEQYF.

There are a few counts of this clonotype. The chain is built from TRBV27 and TRBJ1-2; D gene ambiguous. Germline V gives CDR1 MNHEY, CDR2 SMNVEV (reference sequence). Trimming removed 6 bases at V and 6 bases at J, with 20 bases between. The CDR3 extends over 15 amino acids. The CDR3: CASSQTWTGRDGYTF. The CDR3 DNA sequence: TGTGCCAGCAGCCAAACCTGGACTGGAAGGGATGGCTACACCTTC.

This clonotype was seen just once. This chain connects TRBV10-3 to TRBJ1-1; D may be TRBD1 (6 bases). The V end lost 5 bases, the J end lost 3 bases, and 13 bases lay between the germline ends. Germline V gene sequence: CDR1 ENHRY, CDR2 SYGVKD. This CDR3 is 14 amino acids long. CDR3 sequence reads: CAISRQAGDTEAFF. CDR3 nucleotide sequence: TGTGCCATCAGTCGCCAGGCAGGGGACACTGAAGCTTTCTTT.

This clonotype was seen a handful of times. V usage is TRBV28 and J usage is TRBJ1-4; TRBD1 is a possible D gene (5 bases). This CDR3 region has 12 residues. Germline V gene lookup returns CDR1 MDHEN and CDR2 SYDVKM. Between the trimmed V and J ends, which lost 8 bases and 4 bases, there was a span of 8 bases. The CDR3 loop is CASDQGNEKLFF. The CDR3 bases are TGTGCCAGCGATCAGGGTAATGAAAAACTGTTTTTT.

The V and J genes are TRBV6-5 and TRBJ2-2, with 10 bases identical to TRBD2. The germline V gene has CDR1 MNHEY and CDR2 SVGAGI. The CDR3 covers 14 residues. The V segment lost 4 bases and the J segment 15 bases; nucleotides outside the gene matches: 11. The CDR3 DNA reads as TGTGCCAGCAGTTTCACTTCAGCGGGGGGGAGGATGTTTTTT. Its translation: CASSFTSAGGRMFF.

This clonotype was observed a handful of times. This chain links TRBV5-1 with TRBJ2-1; 11 bases match TRBD2. Germline CDR1 is SGHRS and CDR2 is YFSETQ. The CDR3 runs to 15 residues. After removal of 4 bases from V and 7 bases from J, the junction contained 7 bases not matched to a gene. CDR3 region: CASSVLAGGGNEQFF. The CDR3 DNA reads as TGCGCCAGCAGCGTGCTAGCGGGGGGTGGGAATGAGCAGTTCTTC. Full variable domain (outside the CDR3, taken from reference TRBV5-1 and TRBJ2-1): KAGVTQTPRYLIKTRGQQVTLSCSPISGHRSVSWYQQTPGQGLQFLFEYFSETQRNKGNFPGRFSGRQFSNSRSEMNVSTLELGDSALYLCASSVLAGGGNEQFFGPGTRLTVL.

The chain carries TRBV5-1 and TRBJ2-3; 14 bases map to TRBD2. The germline gives CDR1 SGHRS, CDR2 YFSETQ. The length of the CDR3 is 17 residues. V was clipped by 4 bases and J by 0 bases; unmatched bases: 4. The CDR3, as DNA: TGCGCCAGCAGCACGGGACTAGCGGGGGCTAGCACAGATACGCAGTATTTT. Its translation is CASSTGLAGASTDTQYF.

This clonotype turned up a few times. The gene calls are TRBV9 and TRBJ1-2; no clear D gene. The germline V gene has CDR1 SGDLS and CDR2 YYNGEE. V was clipped by 5 bases and J by 4 bases, with 15 bases between them. This CDR3 spans 14 amino acids. The CDR3 is CASSPADGPYGYTF. The CDR3 nucleotides are TGTGCCAGCAGTCCCGCTGACGGACCCTATGGCTACACCTTC.

At least ten counts were recorded for this clonotype. The chain is built from TRBV25-1 and TRBJ2-5; a possible D gene is TRBD2 (5 bases). Germline CDR1 is MGHDK and CDR2 is SYGVNS. Trimming shortened V by 3 bases and J by 0 bases, and 8 bases separated the two germline ends. This CDR3 contains 14 residues. CDR3 loop: CASSDRGYQETQYF. CDR3 bases: TGTGCCAGCAGTGACCGAGGGTACCAAGAGACCCAGTACTTC.

This chain connects TRBV6-5 to TRBJ2-1, with 8 positions matching TRBD1. The CDR3 totals 13 residues. V shed 7 bases, J shed 5 bases, and the junction held 4 bases outside the gene matches. The germline V gene encodes CDR1 MNHEY and CDR2 SVGAGI. Here the CDR3 DNA reads TGTGCCAGCATTGGACAGGGTGACAATGAGCAGTTCTTC. Protein sequence: CASIGQGDNEQFF.

J is TRBJ2-1 and V is TRBV7-3; D not certain. This CDR3 region has 12 residues. Trimming removed 6 bases at V and 10 bases at J, with 13 bases between. CDR1 is SGHTA, CDR2 FQGTGA, per germline. The CDR3 loop is CASSYETGEQFF. CDR3 nucleotides: TGTGCCAGCAGTTACGAGACGGGCGAGCAGTTCTTC.

The chain links TRBV5-1 to TRBJ2-1; the match to TRBD2 covers 12 bases. Germline lookup yields CDR1 SGHRS and CDR2 YFSETQ. V shed 1 base, J shed 1 base, and the junction held 3 bases outside the gene matches. The CDR3 is 17 amino acids. The CDR3 nucleotides are TGCGCCAGCAGCTTGAGGCTAGCGGGGGGGTCCTACAATGAGCAGTTCTTC. It translates to CASSLRLAGGSYNEQFF. The full variable domain, completed using reference TRBV5-1 and TRBJ2-1, is KAGVTQTPRYLIKTRGQQVTLSCSPISGHRSVSWYQQTPGQGLQFLFEYFSETQRNKGNFPGRFSGRQFSNSRSEMNVSTLELGDSALYLCASSLRLAGGSYNEQFFGPGTRLTVL.

The table lists this clonotype with a few counts. The rearrangement joins TRBV3-1 to TRBJ2-5; no firm D call. Germline V lookup: CDR1 LGHDT, CDR2 YNNKEL (reference sequence). With 6 bases removed from V and 2 bases from J, the gap between germline ends came to 10 bases. CDR3 length: 13 amino acids. The CDR3 DNA reads as TGTGCCAGCAGGCGGCAGTCGCAAGAGACCCAGTACTTC. Amino acids: CASRRQSQETQYF.

The chain links TRBV20-1 to TRBJ2-7; D is uncertain. The V gene lost 5 bases and the J gene lost 0 bases, with 14 bases spanning the gap. The V gene's germline CDR1 is DFQATT and CDR2 SNEGSKA (reference sequence). The CDR3 is 14 amino acids. CDR3 nucleotides: TGCAGTGCTGGACCACCCCATATCTCCTACGAGCAGTACTTC. Translation: CSAGPPHISYEQYF.

V gene TRBV7-2 combines with J gene TRBJ2-5; D is perhaps TRBD2 (6 bases). Looked up from germline, CDR1 is SGHTA and CDR2 is FQGNSA. V shed 3 bases and J shed 2 bases, with 13 bases lying between them. CDR3 length: 15 amino acids. The CDR3 sequence: CASSLTQGLQETQYF. The CDR3 nucleotides are TGTGCCAGCAGCTTGACACAAGGACTACAAGAGACCCAGTACTTC. Full variable domain (rest looked up from reference TRBV7-2 and TRBJ2-5): GAGVSQSPSNKVTEKGKDVELRCDPISGHTALYWYRQSLGQGLEFLIYFQGNSAPDKSGLPSDRFSAERTGGSVSTLTIQRTQQEDSAVYLCASSLTQGLQETQYFGPGTRLLVL.

This clonotype was detected only a few times. The rearrangement joins TRBV27 to TRBJ2-7; D unresolved. CDR3 length: 12 amino acids. Germline values: CDR1 MNHEY, CDR2 SMNVEV (reference sequence). V was shortened by 8 bases and J by 2 bases, with 10 bases between the two germline ends. The CDR3 protein is CASVSGTYEQYF. The CDR3 nucleotides read TGTGCCAGCGTTAGTGGTACCTACGAGCAGTACTTC.

V is TRBV7-3 and J is TRBJ2-4, with 11 nucleotides matching TRBD1. The J segment lost 8 bases and the V segment lost 4 bases, leaving 4 bases of the junction unmatched. The CDR3 is 14 residues long. Germline V gene sequence: CDR1 SGHTA, CDR2 FQGTGA. The CDR3 DNA reads as TGTGCCAGCAGCTCCGCGGGACAGGGGGACATTCAGTACTTC. Translating gives CASSSAGQGDIQYF.

V and J are TRBV20-1 and TRBJ1-6; weak D call: TRBD1 (5 bases). CDR1 and CDR2 from the germline V gene are DFQATT and SNEGSKA (reference sequence). The ends were cut back, 4 bases at V and 3 bases at J, with 19 bases in the middle. This CDR3 comprises 17 residues. CDR3 in DNA: TGCAGTGCTAAGGGTGGGGGGAGTGTGGACTATAATTCACCCCTCCACTTT. This codes for CSAKGGGSVDYNSPLHF.

This rearrangement joins TRBV10-3 to TRBJ1-2; D not resolved. Trimming stripped 0 bases from V and 8 bases from J, with 7 bases between. This CDR3 is 12 amino acids long. Germline assignment: CDR1 ENHRY and CDR2 SYGVKD. This CDR3 is CAISESVGGYTF. The CDR3, as DNA: TGTGCCATCAGTGAGTCGGTAGGAGGCTACACCTTC.

A few counts support this clonotype. V gene TRBV4-1 combines with J gene TRBJ2-5; D possibly corresponds to TRBD2 (5 bases). CDR1 and CDR2 (germline): MGHRA, YSYEKL. The V end was cut by 1 base, the J end by 4 bases, with 13 bases between. The CDR3 has 15 amino acids. Here the CDR3 DNA reads TGCGCCAGCAGCCAAGGGGTGGTAGGAGGAGAGACCCAGTACTTC. This encodes CASSQGVVGGETQYF.

The chain has TRBV29-1 and TRBJ2-7, with 7 bases that match TRBD2. After removal of 4 bases from V and 3 bases from J, the junction contained 6 bases not matched to a gene. The CDR3 runs 13 residues. Germline CDR1 reads SQVTM; CDR2 reads ANQGSEA. The DNA for the CDR3 is TGCAGCGTTGGGGCAGGGAGGGGCTACGAGCAGTACTTC. Translating gives CSVGAGRGYEQYF.